What follows are 32 T cell receptor beta chains derived from one specimen sequenced in a study of blood T cell repertoires in COVID-19. Sequencing was performed with immunoSEQ multiplex PCR; in TCRdb, only in-frame clones are kept and a portion is missing. This sample has about 70,000 clones, with approximately 80% found just once. The specimen sequenced was peripheral blood. The receptors shown here come from a woman aged 65 to 85 with acute or convalescent COVID-19.

The genes are TRBV5-1 and TRBJ2-6; TRBD1 is a possible D gene (6 bases). Deletions cut 4 bases from V and 1 base from J, with 21 bases between. CDR1 SGHRS and CDR2 YFSETQ come from the germline V gene. The CDR3 totals 19 residues. CDR3 sequence reads: CASSRTIQGSPSGANVLTF. The CDR3 bases are TGCGCCAGCAGCCGAACAATACAGGGCTCCCCTTCTGGGGCCAACGTCCTGACTTTC.

The chain employs TRBV18 and TRBJ1-1; the D gene is possibly TRBD1 (6 bases). The CDR3 runs to 16 residues. Trimming removed 4 bases from V and 0 bases from J, with 15 bases in between. Germline V gene sequence: CDR1 KGHSH, CDR2 LQKENI. CDR3 amino acids: CASSRGPAKMNTEAFF. DNA for the CDR3: TGTGCCAGCTCACGGGGGCCGGCGAAAATGAACACTGAAGCTTTCTTT.

Only a few counts were recorded for this clone. The chain is built from TRBV4-1 and TRBJ2-5, with 15 nucleotides matching TRBD2. The germline V gene encodes CDR1 MGHRA and CDR2 YSYEKL. After removal of 4 bases from V and 4 bases from J, the junction contained 7 bases not matched to a gene. CDR3 length equals 17 residues. The CDR3 DNA sequence: TGCGCCAGCAGCCCCGGACTAGCGGGAGGGAGGGGAGAGACCCAGTACTTC. As protein: CASSPGLAGGRGETQYF.

This clone has only one observation. The chain has TRBV19 and TRBJ1-5, with D uncertain. The CDR3 extends over 15 amino acids. The V and J ends lost 11 bases and 1 base respectively, with 18 bases between them. Germline V gene sequence: CDR1 LNHDA, CDR2 SQIVND (reference sequence). DNA for the CDR3: TGTGCCTCCAAAAGGGTCCGGGAGAGCAATCAGCCCCAGCATTTT. Its translation: CASKRVRESNQPQHF.

V gene TRBV7-3 combines with J gene TRBJ2-5, with 8 bases fitting TRBD2. Trimming took 2 bases from V and 5 from J; bases not matched to a gene: 4. CDR1 is SGHTA, CDR2 FQGTGA, per germline. This CDR3 contains 14 residues. This CDR3 reads CASSLAGGGETQYF. CDR3 coding DNA: TGTGCCAGCAGCTTAGCGGGAGGAGGGGAGACCCAGTACTTC.

The V call is TRBV5-4, the J call TRBJ2-2, with D unresolved. The V gene's germline CDR1 is SGHNT and CDR2 YYREEE (reference sequence). CDR3 length equals 16 residues. Trimming shortened V by 0 bases and J by 0 bases, and 9 bases separated the two germline ends. CDR3 in DNA: TGTGCCAGCAGCTTGGGTAGCTTCGCGAACACCGGGGAGCTGTTTTTT. Encoded protein: CASSLGSFANTGELFF.

This clone came up once. The chain recombines TRBV2 with TRBJ2-1; D perhaps matches TRBD2 (5 bases). Trimming took off 6 bases at V and 8 bases at J, with 11 bases between the two ends. CDR3 length: 12 amino acids. The germline V gene encodes CDR1 SNHLY and CDR2 FYNNEI. CDR3 nucleotides: TGTGCCAGCAGGCAAACTAGGGATGAGCAGTTCTTC. It encodes CASRQTRDEQFF.

V usage is TRBV20-1 and J usage is TRBJ2-3; no reliable D call. Trimming cost V 4 bases and J 0 bases, with 2 bases left between them. CDR1 and CDR2 from the germline V gene are DFQATT and SNEGSKA (reference sequence). The CDR3 runs 11 residues. The CDR3 spells CSATSTDTQYF. CDR3 in DNA: TGCAGTGCTACTAGCACAGATACGCAGTATTTT.

The V gene is TRBV7-6, the J gene TRBJ1-1; no definite D call. The CDR3 spans 15 residues. The germline V and J ends were trimmed by 5 bases and 3 bases, with 16 bases remaining between them. Germline-derived CDR1 and CDR2 are SGHVS and FNYEAQ. CDR3 coding DNA: TGTGCCAGCAGCCAACGGTATGGTTTGGACACTGAAGCTTTCTTT. This gives the protein CASSQRYGLDTEAFF.

The gene calls are TRBV19 and TRBJ1-1; 11 bases fit TRBD1. The CDR3 length is 17 residues. Trimming at V came to 1 base and at J to 6 bases, leaving 10 bases not matched to a gene. CDR1 is LNHDA, CDR2 SQIVND, per germline (reference sequence). CDR3 sequence: CASSIGTGGAGGSEAFF. Written as DNA, the CDR3 is TGTGCCAGTAGTATAGGGACAGGGGGCGCCGGTGGCTCTGAAGCTTTCTTT.

This clone was seen once. The genes are TRBV21-1 and TRBJ1-3. TRBV21-1 is designated a pseudogene. The CDR3 is 12 amino acids. As DNA, the CDR3 is TGTGCCAGCAGCAAAGTTAAGCACACCATATATTTT. Translating it yields CASSKVKHTIYF.

The chain is built from TRBV5-6 and TRBJ1-4; 8 bases line up with TRBD1. The CDR3 is 14 residues long. Trimming took 4 bases from V and 7 from J; bases not matched to a gene: 6. Germline V gives CDR1 SGHDT, CDR2 YYEEEE. CDR3 sequence reads: CASSPGQEREKLFF. CDR3 nucleotides: TGTGCCAGCAGCCCGGGACAGGAGCGTGAAAAACTGTTTTTT.

This chain uses TRBV28 with TRBJ1-5; 8 nucleotides line up with TRBD1. With 6 bases clipped from V and 3 bases from J, the junction kept 7 bases outside the gene matches. The CDR3 is made up of 15 amino acids. CDR1 and CDR2 from the germline V gene are MDHEN and SYDVKM. Here the CDR3 DNA reads TGTGCCAGCAGAACCGGACAGGGTCACAATCAGCCCCAGCATTTT. Translation gives CASRTGQGHNQPQHF.

V is TRBV9 and J is TRBJ1-4; D unclear. The CDR3 spans 13 residues. V lost 2 bases and J lost 5, with 7 bases in between. The germline V gene encodes CDR1 SGDLS and CDR2 YYNGEE. As DNA, the CDR3 is TGTGCCAGCAGCGTTCAGTTAAATGAAAAACTGTTTTTT. Its translation is CASSVQLNEKLFF.

The chain recombines TRBV10-2 with TRBJ2-7; maybe TRBD2 (5 bases). Trimming pared 6 bases from V and 7 bases from J, leaving 13 bases between. Germline CDR1 reads WSHSY; CDR2 reads SAAADI. The CDR3 spans 12 residues. The CDR3 DNA is TGCGCCAGCAGGGCGGGCGTTCGGGAGCAGTACTTC. Amino acid sequence: CASRAGVREQYF.

This chain uses TRBV2 with TRBJ2-1; possible D gene TRBD1, 5 bases. The CDR3 spans 15 residues. Germline V lookup: CDR1 SNHLY, CDR2 FYNNEI. Trimming cost V 7 bases and J 6 bases, with 19 bases left between them. The CDR3 reads CASIVRQRLFNEQFF. CDR3 bases: TGTGCCAGCATAGTTCGACAGCGACTCTTCAATGAGCAGTTCTTC.

V gene TRBV20-1 combines with J gene TRBJ2-1, with 7 positions matching TRBD2. CDR3 length equals 14 residues. CDR1 DFQATT and CDR2 SNEGSKA come from the germline V gene (reference sequence). V was pared by 3 bases and J by 4 bases, with 6 bases of the junction left unmatched. The CDR3 reads CSASNQGGYNEQFF. CDR3 coding DNA: TGCAGTGCTAGTAACCAGGGAGGGTACAATGAGCAGTTCTTC.

This clone was observed a few times. The chain combines TRBV6-5 with TRBJ1-5; maybe TRBD1 (6 bases). V was trimmed by 6 bases and J by 1 base, leaving 7 bases between them. The germline V gene has CDR1 MNHEY and CDR2 SVGAGI. This CDR3 contains 13 residues. The CDR3 DNA is TGTGCCAGCAGAGGACAGAGCAATCAGCCCCAGCATTTT. Translating it yields CASRGQSNQPQHF.

This clone occurred a few times. This sequence joins TRBV5-1 and TRBJ2-1, with 13 bases aligning to TRBD2. The length of the CDR3 is 16 residues. Germline values: CDR1 SGHRS, CDR2 YFSETQ. Unmatched junction bases numbered 7, after V lost 4 bases and J lost 6 bases. The chain's CDR3 is CASSTRTSGRVNEQFF. CDR3 DNA: TGCGCCAGCAGCACCAGGACTAGCGGGAGAGTCAATGAGCAGTTCTTC. The whole variable domain, filled in from reference TRBV5-1 and TRBJ2-1, reads KAGVTQTPRYLIKTRGQQVTLSCSPISGHRSVSWYQQTPGQGLQFLFEYFSETQRNKGNFPGRFSGRQFSNSRSEMNVSTLELGDSALYLCASSTRTSGRVNEQFFGPGTRLTVL.

A single count supports this clone. The gene calls are TRBV5-1 and TRBJ2-2, with 8 bases that match TRBD1. The CDR3 contains 16 residues. With 2 bases clipped from V and 0 bases from J, the junction kept 3 bases outside the gene matches. In germline, CDR1 is SGHRS, CDR2 YFSETQ. CDR3 DNA: TGCGCCAGCAGCTTTGTGACAGGGGCGAACACCGGGGAGCTGTTTTTT. Its protein is CASSFVTGANTGELFF.

This sequence joins TRBV2 and TRBJ2-6; a possible D gene is TRBD1 (5 bases). The V gene's germline CDR1 is SNHLY and CDR2 FYNNEI. The CDR3 extends over 15 amino acids. V lost 5 bases and J lost 4, with 12 bases in between. The CDR3 sequence is CASSPAGYGANVLTF. The CDR3 DNA reads as TGTGCCAGCAGTCCTGCAGGGTACGGGGCCAACGTCCTGACTTTC.

This chain uses TRBV2 with TRBJ1-3, with TRBD1 identical over 9 bases. In germline, CDR1 is SNHLY, CDR2 FYNNEI. This CDR3 spans 13 amino acids. Trimming cost V 10 bases and J 2 bases; bases outside gene matches: 3. The CDR3 nucleotides are TGTGCCACACAGGGGGCTGCTGGAAACACCATATATTTT. Translation: CATQGAAGNTIYF. Filled out from reference TRBV2 and TRBJ1-3, the complete variable domain reads EPEVTQTPSHQVTQMGQEVILRCVPISNHLYFYWYRQILGQKVEFLVSFYNNEISEKSEIFDDQFSVERPDGSNFTLKIRSTKLEDSAMYFCATQGAAGNTIYFGEGSWLTVV.

V and J are TRBV9 and TRBJ1-1; possibly TRBD1 for D (6 bases). V was clipped by 0 bases and J by 5 bases, with 11 bases between them. This CDR3 region has 14 residues. Germline lookup yields CDR1 SGDLS and CDR2 YYNGEE. The CDR3 region is CASSVGRGRTEAFF. In DNA form, the CDR3 reads TGTGCCAGCAGCGTAGGCAGGGGTAGGACTGAAGCTTTCTTT.

This chain connects TRBV18 to TRBJ1-3, with 9 bases identical to TRBD1. The CDR3 covers 17 residues. Germline CDR1 KGHSH, CDR2 LQKENI. The V gene end was trimmed by 3 bases and the J gene end by 5 bases; junction bases not matched to a gene: 11. CDR3 DNA sequence: TGTGCCAGCTCACCCCCAGGCACAGGGGGCAGGAGAAACACCATATATTTT. It is translated as CASSPPGTGGRRNTIYF.

This clone has just one count. This sequence joins TRBV6-4 and TRBJ2-3; the D gene is possibly TRBD2 (5 bases). The CDR3 is 15 amino acids. The V gene lost 3 bases and the J gene lost 2 bases, with 12 bases spanning the gap. The germline V gene encodes CDR1 MRHNA and CDR2 SNTAGT. CDR3 amino acids: CASSEEASFTDTQYF. The CDR3 nucleotides read TGTGCCAGCAGTGAGGAGGCCAGCTTCACAGATACGCAGTATTTT.

The genes are TRBV6-8 and TRBJ2-4; D may be TRBD1 (6 bases). Trimming shortened V by 8 bases and J by 0 bases, and 14 bases separated the two germline ends. The V gene's germline CDR1 is MNHGY and CDR2 SAAAGT. The CDR3 runs to 15 residues. Here the CDR3 DNA reads TGTGCCAGCTCTACAGGGCACCTAGCCAAAAACATTCAGTACTTC. This sequence encodes CASSTGHLAKNIQYF.

Regarding this clone: The junction departs from germline at one end; a sequencing error may be responsible. The gene calls are TRBV11-2 and TRBJ2-1; 7 nucleotides line up with TRBD2. The germline V gene has CDR1 SGHAT and CDR2 FQNNGV. The CDR3 totals 15 residues. The CDR3 loop is CASSPAGLREPKLLF. Written as DNA, the CDR3 is TGTGCCAGCAGCCCAGCGGGGCTCAGGGAGCCGAAACTTCTCTTC.

The chain couples TRBV6-5 to TRBJ1-2; the D is unclear. Trimming left V 7 bases short and J 7 bases short, with 16 bases between. Germline lookup yields CDR1 MNHEY and CDR2 SVGAGI. The length of the CDR3 is 13 residues. The CDR3 sequence: CASTASAGPGYTF. As DNA, the CDR3 is TGTGCCAGCACCGCTAGTGCGGGCCCTGGCTACACCTTC.

This chain connects TRBV5-1 to TRBJ1-1; 7 nucleotides agree with TRBD1. Germline CDR1 and CDR2: SGHRS and YFSETQ. The V and J ends lost 2 bases and 5 bases, in that order; junction bases with no gene match: 0. This CDR3 has 12 residues. This CDR3 reads CASSLQGTEAFF. In nucleotides, the CDR3 is TGCGCCAGCAGCTTACAGGGGACTGAAGCTTTCTTT.

The chain combines TRBV19 with TRBJ2-2; 10 nucleotides match TRBD1. V lost 3 bases and J lost 1; bases outside the gene matches: 14. Germline CDR1 LNHDA, CDR2 SQIVND (reference sequence). The CDR3 is 20 residues long. The CDR3: CASSIRLSGDRGMNTGELFF. The DNA of the CDR3 is TGTGCCAGTAGTATCCGACTGAGCGGGGACAGGGGAATGAACACCGGGGAGCTGTTTTTT.

The sample holds many counts of this clone. V usage is TRBV6-6 and J usage is TRBJ2-7; a possible D gene is TRBD2 (6 bases). The V end lost 8 bases, the J end lost 9 bases, and 20 bases lay between the germline ends. The CDR3 is made up of 13 amino acids. Germline values: CDR1 MNHNY, CDR2 SVGAGI (reference sequence). The CDR3 region is CASLGTSIEGQYF. CDR3 coding DNA: TGTGCCAGCTTGGGGACTTCCATTGAGGGGCAGTACTTC.

This chain joins TRBV11-2 and TRBJ2-1; D gene ambiguous. Per germline, CDR1 SGHAT and CDR2 FQNNGV. Between the trimmed V and J ends, which lost 5 bases and 7 bases, there was a span of 12 bases. There are 13 residues in the CDR3. In DNA form, the CDR3 reads TGTGCCAGCAGCCCTACGAGTAGTAATGAGCAGTTCTTC. It translates to CASSPTSSNEQFF. Filled out from reference TRBV11-2 and TRBJ2-1, the complete variable domain reads EAGVAQSPRYKIIEKRQSVAFWCNPISGHATLYWYQQILGQGPKLLIQFQNNGVVDDSQLPKDRFSAERLKGVDSTLKIQPAKLEDSAVYLCASSPTSSNEQFFGPGTRLTVL.